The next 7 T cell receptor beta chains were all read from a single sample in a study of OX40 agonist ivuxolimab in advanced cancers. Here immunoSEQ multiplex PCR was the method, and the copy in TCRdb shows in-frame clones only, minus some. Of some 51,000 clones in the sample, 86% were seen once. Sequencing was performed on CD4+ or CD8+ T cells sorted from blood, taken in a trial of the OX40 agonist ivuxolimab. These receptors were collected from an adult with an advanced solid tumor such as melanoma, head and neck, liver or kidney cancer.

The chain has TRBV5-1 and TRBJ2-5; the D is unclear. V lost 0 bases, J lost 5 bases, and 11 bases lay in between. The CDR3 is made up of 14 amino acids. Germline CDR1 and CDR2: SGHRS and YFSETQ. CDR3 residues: CASSLGLPRETQYF. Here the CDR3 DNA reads TGCGCCAGCAGCTTGGGGCTTCCCAGGGAGACCCAGTACTTC. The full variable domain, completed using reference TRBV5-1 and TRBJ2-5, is KAGVTQTPRYLIKTRGQQVTLSCSPISGHRSVSWYQQTPGQGLQFLFEYFSETQRNKGNFPGRFSGRQFSNSRSEMNVSTLELGDSALYLCASSLGLPRETQYFGPGTRLLVL.

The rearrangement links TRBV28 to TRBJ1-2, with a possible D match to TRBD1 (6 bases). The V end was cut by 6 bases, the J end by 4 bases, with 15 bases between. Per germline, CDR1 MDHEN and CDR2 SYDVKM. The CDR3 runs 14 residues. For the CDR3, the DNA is TGTGCCAGCAGACCCCCGGGGGCAGGCTATGGCTACACCTTC. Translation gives CASRPPGAGYGYTF.

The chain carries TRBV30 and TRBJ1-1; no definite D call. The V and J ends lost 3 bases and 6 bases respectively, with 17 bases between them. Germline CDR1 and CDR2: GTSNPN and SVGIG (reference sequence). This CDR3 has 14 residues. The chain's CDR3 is CAWRDAYVFPEAFF. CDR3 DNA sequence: TGTGCCTGGAGGGACGCGTATGTGTTTCCTGAAGCTTTCTTT.

The CDR3 reads CASSIISGRAGGELFF. In DNA form, the CDR3 reads TGTGCCAGTAGTATCATCAGCGGGAGGGCAGGTGGGGAGCTGTTTTTT. The rearrangement joins TRBV19 to TRBJ2-2; 10 bases agree with TRBD2. The V and J ends lost 3 bases and 8 bases, in that order; junction bases with no gene match: 9. Germline V gene lookup returns CDR1 LNHDA and CDR2 SQIVND (reference sequence). CDR3 length: 16 residues. Together with reference TRBV19 and TRBJ2-2, the CDR3 gives the full variable domain: DGGITQSPKYLFRKEGQNVTLSCEQNLNHDAMYWYRQDPGQGLRLIYYSQIVNDFQKGDIAEGYSVSREKKESFPLTVTSAQKNPTAFYLCASSIISGRAGGELFFGEGSRLTVL.

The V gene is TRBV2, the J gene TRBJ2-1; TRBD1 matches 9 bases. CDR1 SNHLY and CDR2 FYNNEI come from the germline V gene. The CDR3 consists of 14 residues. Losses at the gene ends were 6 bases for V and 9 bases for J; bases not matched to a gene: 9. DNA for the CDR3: TGTGCCAGCAGGAGGGGACAGGGTAATGGTGAGCAGTTCTTC. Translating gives CASRRGQGNGEQFF.

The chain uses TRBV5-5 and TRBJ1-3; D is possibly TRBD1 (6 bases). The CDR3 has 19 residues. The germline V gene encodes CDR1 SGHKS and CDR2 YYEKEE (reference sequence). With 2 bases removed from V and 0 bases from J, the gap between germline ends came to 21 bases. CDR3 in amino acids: CASSFRPAGHKNSGNTIYF. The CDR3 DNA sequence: TGTGCCAGCAGCTTTAGGCCAGCGGGACACAAGAACTCTGGAAACACCATATATTTT. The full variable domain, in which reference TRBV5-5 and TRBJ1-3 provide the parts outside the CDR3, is DAGVTQSPTHLIKTRGQQVTLRCSPISGHKSVSWYQQVLGQGPQFIFQYYEKEERGRGNFPDRFSARQFPNYSSELNVNALLLGDSALYLCASSFRPAGHKNSGNTIYFGEGSWLTVV.

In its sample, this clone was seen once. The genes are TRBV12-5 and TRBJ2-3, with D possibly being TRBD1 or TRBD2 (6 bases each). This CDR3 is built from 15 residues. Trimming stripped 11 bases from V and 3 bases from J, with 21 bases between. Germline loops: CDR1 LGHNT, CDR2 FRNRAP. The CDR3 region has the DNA TGTGCTTCCTCGGTGGGGGGCGCAGGTACAGATACGCAGTATTTT. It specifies CASSVGGAGTDTQYF. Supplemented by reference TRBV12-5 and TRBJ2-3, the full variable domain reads DARVTQTPRHKVTEMGQEVTMRCQPILGHNTVFWYRQTMMQGLELLAYFRNRAPLDDSGMPKDRFSAEMPDATLATLKIQPSEPRDSAVYFCASSVGGAGTDTQYFGPGTRLTVL.